This T cell receptor beta chain was sequenced during a study of spatial heterogeneity in lung cancer. In its sample, this clonotype was seen many times. The library was built for alpha chains, so this beta chain is an off-target read and its size means little. Deletions cut 3 bases from V and 0 bases from J, with 13 bases between. The CDR3 runs 16 residues. CDR1 is SGHNT and CDR2 is YYREEE in the germline V gene (reference sequence). TCRdb reprocessed the 5' RACE reads via MiXCR and lists one record per CDR3 protein. The sample shows 8,800 or so distinct CDR3 sequences, 3.5% to 4% of them seen only once. Time point denoted: blood taken at disease recurrence. The authors sequenced whole RNA from tumor, nontumor lung or frozen PBMC without sorting.

The chain links TRBV5-4 to TRBJ2-1, with a possible D match to TRBD1 (6 bases). Source: PBMCs, taken at recurrence. The clonotype originates from a female donor with early-stage non-small cell lung cancer. CDR3 in amino acids: CASSSSTGTSYNEQFF. CDR3 nucleotide sequence: TGTGCCAGCAGCTCCTCAACAGGGACCTCCTACAATGAGCAGTTCTTC.